The 26 T cell receptor beta chains listed next were all sequenced from one sample in a study of cytomegalovirus exposure and HLA in healthy donors. Amplification used 60 Vbeta primers and 13 Jbeta primers. The data were produced by immunoSEQ multiplex PCR, yet TCRdb's version contains in-frame clones alone and is incomplete. The sample includes 150,000 to 200,000 clones. Source material: PBMCs. The receptors were sampled from a boy younger than 18 in good health and CMV-seronegative.

The V gene is TRBV27, the J gene TRBJ2-1; 7 positions match TRBD2. The CDR3 loop spans 15 amino acids. V shed 2 bases and J 0 bases; nucleotides not matched to a gene: 1. CDR1 and CDR2 (germline): MNHEY, SMNVEV (reference sequence). The CDR3 DNA is TGTGCCAGCAGTTTACGGGGGGACTCCTACAATGAGCAGTTCTTC. The encoded protein is CASSLRGDSYNEQFF.

The chain uses TRBV25-1 and TRBJ2-5, with unresolved D. With 8 bases removed from V and 2 bases from J, the gap between germline ends came to 9 bases. Looked up from germline, CDR1 is MGHDK and CDR2 is SYGVNS. The CDR3 has 12 amino acids. The CDR3 DNA is TGTGCCAGCGGGCAGTCGCAAGAGACCCAGTACTTC. Its protein is CASGQSQETQYF.

The chain carries TRBV4-3 and TRBJ1-6, with D perhaps matching TRBD1 (5 bases). The CDR3 totals 13 residues. The germline V gene encodes CDR1 LGHNA and CDR2 YSLEER. Trimming pared 4 bases from V and 10 bases from J, leaving 11 bases between. This CDR3 reads CASSRDKGSPLHF. In DNA, the CDR3 is TGCGCCAGCAGCCGTGATAAGGGGTCACCCCTCCACTTT.

This chain uses TRBV19 with TRBJ2-7, with D perhaps TRBD1 (6 bases). This CDR3 spans 15 amino acids. V was shortened by 3 bases and J by 0 bases, with 12 bases between the two germline ends. Germline V gene lookup returns CDR1 LNHDA and CDR2 SQIVND (reference sequence). The chain's CDR3 is CASSIPGDASYEQYF. CDR3 DNA: TGTGCCAGTAGTATCCCAGGGGACGCCTCCTACGAGCAGTACTTC.

The chain has TRBV6-6 and TRBJ2-1, with a tentative D call TRBD1 (6 bases). This CDR3 region has 15 residues. The germline gives CDR1 MNHNY, CDR2 SVGAGI (reference sequence). The germline V and J ends were trimmed by 5 bases and 6 bases, with 17 bases remaining between them. The CDR3 loop reads CASSAAGTIRNEQFF. The CDR3, as DNA: TGTGCCAGCAGTGCCGCCGGGACAATTCGCAATGAGCAGTTCTTC.

The genes are TRBV5-6 and TRBJ1-2; D might be TRBD1 (6 bases). With 0 bases removed from V and 4 bases from J, the gap between germline ends came to 10 bases. The CDR3 length is 14 residues. The germline V gene has CDR1 SGHDT and CDR2 YYEEEE. CDR3 sequence reads: CASSLGRGRYGYTF. CDR3 sequence (DNA): TGTGCCAGCAGCTTGGGGCGGGGGCGCTATGGCTACACCTTC. The whole variable domain, remainder taken from reference TRBV5-6 and TRBJ1-2, is DAGVTQSPTHLIKTRGQQVTLRCSPKSGHDTVSWYQQALGQGPQFIFQYYEEEERQRGNFPDRFSGHQFPNYSSELNVNALLLGDSALYLCASSLGRGRYGYTFGSGTRLTVV.

The chain links TRBV6-6 to TRBJ2-1; TRBD2 aligns across 8 bases. The CDR3 is made up of 14 amino acids. CDR1 and CDR2 (germline): MNHNY, SVGAGI (reference sequence). Germline trimming cut 5 bases from V and 4 bases from J; bases unmatched to any gene: 4. The CDR3: CASSISGEYNEQFF. The CDR3 coding sequence is TGTGCCAGCAGTATTAGCGGGGAGTACAATGAGCAGTTCTTC.

CDR3 in amino acids: CASSLRRTGLLYEQYF. Here the CDR3 DNA reads TGCGCCAGCAGCTTGAGGCGGACAGGCCTTTTGTACGAGCAGTACTTC. The V and J genes are TRBV5-1 and TRBJ2-5, with 7 bases aligning to TRBD1. The J call is in doubt because the DNA end fits TRBJ2-7 better. Per germline, CDR1 SGHRS and CDR2 YFSETQ. This CDR3 has 16 residues.

This sequence joins TRBV6-6 and TRBJ2-1, with 8 positions matching TRBD2. The CDR3 is 15 residues long. The ends lost 7 bases at V and 0 bases at J; junction bases unmatched: 5. Per germline, CDR1 MNHNY and CDR2 SVGAGI (reference sequence). CDR3 protein: CASITRGGSYNEQFF. DNA of the CDR3: TGTGCCAGCATTACCCGGGGGGGCTCCTACAATGAGCAGTTCTTC.

The chain joins TRBV19 to TRBJ1-5; D perhaps matches TRBD1 (5 bases). The CDR3 contains 13 residues. V was trimmed by 4 bases and J by 8 bases, leaving 12 bases between them. The germline V gene has CDR1 LNHDA and CDR2 SQIVND (reference sequence). Written as DNA, the CDR3 is TGTGCCAGTAGTACGACAGTACAAGAGCCCCAGCATTTT. It is translated as CASSTTVQEPQHF.

This sequence joins TRBV13 and TRBJ1-6; a possible D gene is TRBD1 (5 bases). CDR1 and CDR2 from the germline V gene are PRHDT and FYEKMQ (reference sequence). The CDR3 is 16 amino acids. Trimming took off 5 bases at V and 6 bases at J, with 17 bases between the two ends. The CDR3 protein is CASSPRGRGGNSPLHF. CDR3 nucleotides: TGTGCCAGCAGCCCTAGGGGTAGGGGTGGTAATTCACCCCTCCACTTT.

The CDR3 sequence: CASSYGAPGQGPQPQHF. The CDR3 region has the DNA TGCGCCAGCAGCTACGGGGCTCCGGGACAGGGCCCTCAGCCCCAGCATTTT. The chain couples TRBV4-1 to TRBJ1-5; 9 bases align to TRBD1. CDR3 size: 17 residues. Germline trimming cut 5 bases from V and 6 bases from J; bases unmatched to any gene: 14. Germline assignment: CDR1 MGHRA and CDR2 YSYEKL.

The chain employs TRBV6-6 and TRBJ2-7; unclear D gene. The CDR3 totals 15 residues. Looked up from germline, CDR1 is MNHNY and CDR2 is SVGAGI (reference sequence). The ends were cut back, 7 bases at V and 5 bases at J, with 21 bases in the middle. CDR3: CASTLSVSFPNEQYF. The CDR3 nucleotides are TGTGCCAGCACCCTAAGCGTAAGTTTTCCAAACGAGCAGTACTTC.

The chain carries TRBV21-1 and TRBJ1-2; TRBD1, the table's D call, was not compared with the DNA. TRBV21-1 is described as a pseudogene. The CDR3 is 14 amino acids. The CDR3, as DNA: TGTGCCAGCAGCATACAGGGTGTCGTAAATGGCTACACCTTC. This encodes CASSIQGVVNGYTF.

This rearrangement joins TRBV27 to TRBJ1-6; 7 bases are a match to TRBD1. Per germline, CDR1 MNHEY and CDR2 SMNVEV (reference sequence). The CDR3 length is 14 residues. Germline trimming cut 3 bases from V and 8 bases from J; bases unmatched to any gene: 4. The CDR3 loop reads CASSFHRGDSPLHF. As DNA, the CDR3 is TGTGCCAGCAGTTTCCACAGGGGAGATTCACCCCTCCACTTT.

The gene calls are TRBV4-1 and TRBJ1-4; D is possibly TRBD1 (5 bases). V was cut by 3 bases and J by 8 bases, with 13 bases left in between. The germline gives CDR1 MGHRA, CDR2 YSYEKL. The CDR3 covers 14 residues. The CDR3 spells CASSQLGAGEKLFF. CDR3 coding DNA: TGCGCCAGCAGCCAGCTTGGGGCAGGGGAAAAACTGTTTTTT.

The V call is TRBV30, the J call TRBJ2-2; D is undetermined. Trimming removed 1 base at V and 1 base at J, with 7 bases between. This CDR3 region has 14 residues. CDR1 is GTSNPN and CDR2 is SVGIG in the germline V gene (reference sequence). CDR3 sequence reads: CAWSGSGNTGELFF. The CDR3 bases are TGTGCCTGGAGTGGGTCAGGGAACACCGGGGAGCTGTTTTTT. Full variable domain (remainder filled in from reference TRBV30 and TRBJ2-2): SQTIHQWPATLVQPVGSPLSLECTVEGTSNPNLYWYRQAAGRGLQLLFYSVGIGQISSEVPQNLSASRPQDRQFILSSKKLLLSDSGFYLCAWSGSGNTGELFFGEGSRLTVL.

V is TRBV6-1 and J is TRBJ1-3; D ambiguous. Per the germline V gene, CDR1 is MNHNS and CDR2 is SASEGT. The length of the CDR3 is 12 residues. DNA for the CDR3: TGTGCTTTTTCCCCTACCGGAAACACCATATATTTT. This codes for CAFSPTGNTIYF.

The chain has TRBV5-1 and TRBJ2-3; a weak D match, TRBD2 (7 bases). Trimming removed 0 bases at V and 4 bases at J, with 12 bases between. The CDR3 covers 15 residues. Germline V gene sequence: CDR1 SGHRS, CDR2 YFSETQ. The CDR3 is CASSLGGGTSDTQYF. CDR3 DNA: TGCGCCAGCAGCTTGGGGGGGGGCACCTCAGATACGCAGTATTTT.

The gene calls are TRBV4-1 and TRBJ1-2; D may be TRBD1 (5 bases). With 3 bases removed from V and 0 bases from J, the gap between germline ends came to 17 bases. The CDR3 is 17 amino acids. The germline gives CDR1 MGHRA, CDR2 YSYEKL. The CDR3 DNA reads as TGCGCCAGCAGCCACCCAACGGGGGGGGTAGCTAACTATGGCTACACCTTC. This codes for CASSHPTGGVANYGYTF.

CDR3 DNA sequence: TGTGCCACCAGCAGAGCTACAGGTTGGACTGAAGCTTTCTTT. This translates into CATSRATGWTEAFF. The chain uses TRBV15 and TRBJ1-1; possibly TRBD1 for D (5 bases). V lost 1 base to trimming and J lost 5 bases, with 11 bases between them. Germline-derived CDR1 and CDR2 are LNHNV and YYDKDF (reference sequence). The CDR3 is made up of 14 amino acids.

The chain recombines TRBV11-2 with TRBJ2-3; 9 nucleotides align to TRBD2. The CDR3 length is 16 residues. With 5 bases clipped from V and 2 bases from J, the junction kept 8 bases outside the gene matches. The germline V gene has CDR1 SGHAT and CDR2 FQNNGV. The CDR3 protein is CASSPDLAGNTDTQYF. CDR3 DNA sequence: TGTGCCAGCAGCCCAGACCTAGCGGGGAACACAGATACGCAGTATTTT.

A remark on this clone: A read error may produce the germline difference seen at one junction end. V usage is TRBV7-2 and J usage is TRBJ2-5, with TRBD1 matching over 10 bases. This CDR3 region has 16 residues. The germline V gene encodes CDR1 SGHTA and CDR2 FQGNSA. The CDR3 sequence is CAGSTERTGGRETQYF. The CDR3 DNA is TGTGCCGGCAGCACAGAAAGGACAGGGGGACGGGAGACCCAGTACTTC.

The genes are TRBV30 and TRBJ1-2, with unresolved D. Germline V gene sequence: CDR1 GTSNPN, CDR2 SVGIG (reference sequence). V was trimmed by 2 bases and J by 4 bases, leaving 5 bases between them. The CDR3 loop spans 11 amino acids. The CDR3 bases are TGTGCCTGGAGTCTGGCCTATGGCTACACCTTC. Translated, it gives CAWSLAYGYTF.

This rearrangement joins TRBV15 to TRBJ2-2; TRBD1 aligns across 9 bases. CDR3 size: 15 residues. V was pared by 3 bases and J by 5 bases, with 4 bases of the junction left unmatched. The germline V gene encodes CDR1 LNHNV and CDR2 YYDKDF (reference sequence). CDR3 sequence reads: CATSSRTGVTGELFF. In nucleotides, the CDR3 is TGTGCCACCAGCAGTCGGACAGGGGTGACCGGGGAGCTGTTTTTT. Supplemented by reference TRBV15 and TRBJ2-2, the full variable domain reads DAMVIQNPRYQVTQFGKPVTLSCSQTLNHNVMYWYQQKSSQAPKLLFHYYDKDFNNEADTPDNFQSRRPNTSFCFLDIRSPGLGDTAMYLCATSSRTGVTGELFFGEGSRLTVL.

The chain links TRBV29-1 to TRBJ1-1; TRBD1 matches at 7 bases. CDR3 size: 13 residues. V lost 3 bases and J lost 8; bases outside the gene matches: 9. Germline V gives CDR1 SQVTM, CDR2 ANQGSEA. The CDR3 spells CSVEVRQGVEAFF. DNA of the CDR3: TGCAGCGTTGAGGTGAGACAGGGAGTGGAAGCTTTCTTT.